These T cell receptor beta chains were read from a single sample in a study of T cell responses to AZD1222 COVID-19 vaccine. Some clones are missing from TCRdb's copy, which holds only in-frame ones; the method was immunoSEQ multiplex PCR. The table shows some 130,000 clones, with approximately 86% occurring only once. The sequencing here drew on peripheral blood, taken on day 0 of AZD1222 vaccination. The source of these receptors is an adult in good health. The CDR3 runs from the conserved cysteine through the conserved F or W. The D gene is left open where the match is weak. Clone size is stated in some rows and not others, as once, few, many or a class when expanded.

TRBV6-5	NA	TRBD1	TRBJ1-2	CASSYEGTGGYGYTF	TGTGCCAGCAGTTACGAAGGGACAGGGGGCTATGGCTACACCTTC
TRBV2	NA	NA	TRBJ2-7	CASSVGTGVSEQYF	TGTGCCAGCAGTGTCGGCACCGGGGTTTCCGAGCAGTACTTC
TRBV5-1	NA	TRBD1	TRBJ1-2	CASRGTGTANYGYTF	TGCGCCAGCAGGGGTACCGGGACAGCTAACTATGGCTACACCTTC
TRBV6-4	NA	NA	TRBJ1-6	CASSEGTLNSPLHF	TGTGCCAGCAGTGAGGGGACACTGAATTCACCCCTCCACTTT
TRBV20-1	NA	NA	TRBJ2-7	CSASSQGGNEQYF	TGCAGTGCTAGTAGTCAGGGGGGCAACGAGCAGTACTTC
TRBV5-6	NA	NA	TRBJ2-2	CASSILDTGELFF	TGTGCCAGCTCTATACTGGACACCGGGGAGCTGTTTTTT
TRBV6-5	NA	NA	TRBJ1-6	CASSYDDGNSPLHF	TGTGCCAGCAGTTACGATGACGGGAATTCACCCCTCCACTTT
TRBV7-6	NA	NA	TRBJ2-7	CASSPRVEDGRQYF	TGTGCCAGCAGCCCGCGGGTGGAAGACGGGAGGCAGTACTTC
TRBV6-4	NA	TRBD1	TRBJ1-4	CASSTGDRDGKLFF	TGTGCCAGCAGTACCGGGGACAGGGACGGAAAACTGTTTTTT
TRBV29-1	few	NA	TRBJ2-5	CSVEGGGRQAETQYF	TGCAGCGTTGAAGGCGGCGGGCGCCAGGCAGAGACCCAGTACTTC
TRBV5-1	NA	NA	TRBJ1-5	CASSLGAGQPQHF	TGCGCCAGCAGCCTGGGGGCCGGTCAGCCCCAGCATTTT
TRBV7-7	NA	NA	TRBJ2-5	CASSGTRVGGETQYF	TGTGCTAGCAGCGGCACACGGGTAGGCGGAGAGACCCAGTACTTC
TRBV18	NA	NA	TRBJ1-1	CASSPSSGSVLNTEAFF	TGTGCCAGCTCACCAAGCTCTGGCTCAGTCCTGAACACTGAAGCTTTCTTT
TRBV28	NA	NA	TRBJ2-7	CASSLGGLHSYEQYF	TGTGCCAGCAGTTTAGGTGGACTACACTCCTACGAGCAGTACTTC
TRBV30	NA	NA	TRBJ1-5	CAWSPNGGRSNQPQHF	TGTGCCTGGAGCCCCAATGGGGGACGGAGCAATCAGCCCCAGCATTTT
TRBV9	NA	NA	TRBJ2-2	CASNSGAPTGELFF	TGTGCCAGCAACTCGGGAGCACCCACCGGGGAGCTGTTTTTT
TRBV9	NA	NA	TRBJ2-5	CASSVSIKETQYF	TGTGCCAGCAGCGTCTCCATTAAAGAGACCCAGTACTTC
TRBV28	NA	NA	TRBJ2-2	CAILDGTRNTGELFF	TGTGCCATCCTGGACGGGACACGGAACACCGGGGAGCTGTTTTTT
TRBV25-1	NA	TRBD1	TRBJ1-2	CASGTGTGSYTF	TGTGCCAGCGGCACCGGGACAGGGAGCTACACCTTC
TRBV5-4	once	NA	TRBJ1-2	CASSLDSYGYTF	TGTGCCAGCAGCCTGGACAGTTATGGCTACACCTTC
TRBV5-4	NA	NA	TRBJ1-5	CASSSGHNQPQHF	TGTGCCAGCAGCTCCGGACATAATCAGCCCCAGCATTTT
TRBV28	NA	NA	TRBJ2-7	CASSLPVGGKEQYF	TGTGCCAGCAGTCTACCCGTGGGGGGTAAGGAGCAGTACTTC
TRBV2	once	NA	TRBJ1-4	CASSEGRPGTNEKLFF	TGTGCCAGCAGTGAAGGGAGGCCAGGGACTAATGAAAAACTGTTTTTT
TRBV5-1	NA	NA	TRBJ1-1	CASSLIGQNTEAFF	TGCGCCAGCAGCTTAATTGGACAGAACACTGAAGCTTTCTTT
TRBV19	NA	TRBD1	TRBJ2-1	CASSVTGTANEQFF	TGTGCCAGTAGTGTAACCGGGACAGCGAATGAGCAGTTCTTC
TRBV3-1/TRBV3-2	NA	NA	TRBJ1-6	CASSPGGGAHNSPLHF	TGTGCCAGCAGCCCTGGAGGGGGGGCTCATAATTCACCCCTCCACTTT
TRBV10-1	NA	TRBD2	TRBJ2-3	CASSDQASGRLDTQYF	TGCGCCAGCAGTGATCAGGCTAGCGGGAGACTCGATACGCAGTATTTT
TRBV5-1	few	TRBD2	TRBJ2-7	CASSLDVAGGRYEQYF	TGCGCCAGCAGCTTGGATGTAGCGGGAGGTCGCTACGAGCAGTACTTC
TRBV5-8	NA	NA	TRBJ1-1	CASSPPGGVPIGNTEAFF	TGTGCCAGCAGCCCGCCCGGAGGGGTTCCCATCGGGAACACTGAAGCTTTCTTT
TRBV4-2	once	NA	TRBJ1-3	CASSQVSLRDSGNTIYF	TGTGCCAGCAGCCAAGTATCTTTGAGGGATTCGGGAAACACCATATATTTT
TRBV6-4	NA	NA	TRBJ1-4	CASSRGSGEKLFF	TGTGCCAGCAGCCGCGGGTCGGGTGAAAAACTGTTTTTT